What follows describes a single TCR beta chain. The data belong to a study of T cells in tumors after PD-1 blockade. The V end lost 4 bases, the J end lost 7 bases, and 18 bases lay between the germline ends. Germline V gene lookup returns CDR1 SGHNT and CDR2 YYREEE (reference sequence). The CDR3 runs 14 residues. The repertoire was sequenced with immunoSEQ multiplex PCR; TCRdb's copy has only in-frame clones and lacks some. The profile shows 30,000 to 40,000 clones, around 80% of them singletons. This clonotype originated in a human donor with basal cell carcinoma. The sample here was PBMCs, taken before anti-PD-1 treatment. The chain links TRBV5-4 to TRBJ2-7; TRBD2 is a possible D gene (6 bases). DNA of the CDR3: TGTGCCAGCAGCCAGGGACTTGGCCCCCGGGAGCAGTACTTC. The encoded protein is CASSQGLGPREQYF.